This T cell receptor beta chain appears in the sequencing data of a study of blood T cell repertoires in COVID-19. The CDR3 is 14 amino acids. V shed 0 bases and J shed 1 base, with 3 bases lying between them. Germline assignment: CDR1 MGHRA and CDR2 YSYEKL. Here immunoSEQ multiplex PCR was the method, and the copy in TCRdb shows in-frame clones only, minus some. The sample carries roughly 140,000 clones, 70% to 90% recorded once. The chain uses TRBV4-1 and TRBJ2-2; D gene uncertain. Sequencing input: peripheral blood. This TCR derives from a woman aged 60-70 years with COVID-19, enrolled during active disease. The chain's CDR3 is CASSQDQNTGELFF. Written as DNA, the CDR3 is TGCGCCAGCAGCCAAGACCAGAACACCGGGGAGCTGTTTTTT.